One T cell receptor beta chain is described in this entry. Its specificity is unknown. The sample comes from a study of response to subunit inactivated influenza vaccine. TCRdb ran MiXCR on the RT-PCR reads and lists one entry per CDR3 protein. The table records about 580,000 distinct CDR3 sequences, around 13% of them present only once. Germline V CDR1 and CDR2: SGHVS, FQNEAQ. V dropped 5 bases and J dropped 5; count of bases not matched to a gene: 8. The CDR3 consists of 14 residues. Study-wide results and limits: That few new T cells are recruited by each seasonal influenza vaccination was the authors' suggestion.

The starting material was PBMCs from blood, obtained roughly 13 days after vaccination. The receptor was derived from a man aged 50 or older who received an inactivated influenza vaccine. This chain joins TRBV7-8 and TRBJ2-7; 8 bases agree with TRBD1. Here the CDR3 DNA reads TGTGCCAGCAGCCCCCCGGACAGGGATCACGAGCAGTACTTC. It specifies CASSPPDRDHEQYF.